This TCR beta chain was captured by sequencing in a study of shared clonotypes between healthy human individuals (dated by TCRdb to 2018 to 2020). With regard to the full study: Three men and a couple of women, aged 18 to 49 years, made up the cohort. For each donor, CD4 naive and CD4 memory were each given three plates, CD8 naive was given two plates, and CD8 memory was given one plate. Each donor's leukapheresis produced roughly between about 0.85 and 10 billion PBMCs. The study deeply sequenced blood TCR repertoires of five healthy adults to estimate repertoire size and the extent of clonotype sharing between individuals. Libraries were prepared and TCR repertoires were sequenced by different laboratories using diverse techniques, in order to increase sequencing depth and limit assay-specific biases. Study-wide conclusions, independent of this receptor: Because the study included a small number of donors, the genetic and exposure-history diversity represented was limited. Across a handful of donors, approximately 5% of naive CD4, approximately 3.5% of naive CD8, under 2.5% of memory CD4, and approximately 0.4% of memory CD8 clonotypes were shared. Naive subsets generally had larger estimated clonotype richness than memory subsets. Sampling was restricted to blood, and TCR repertoires in tissue are likely to differ from TCR repertoires in blood. Higher generation probabilities were observed for clonotypes shared by all four sorted-subset donors than for non-shared clonotypes. Rarefaction of sorted-subset datasets indicated incomplete sequencing despite the large sequencing depth. Based on pairwise subsampling, the degree of clonotype sharing among donors was expected to be affected by sequencing depth.

Using the deep immunoSEQ assay, TCR CDR3 regions were amplified from genomic DNA by multiplex PCR. For each cell subset, the extracted genomic DNA was distributed evenly across all wells of several immunoSEQ 96-well plates, and each plate served as one replicate. For sorted subsets, each replicate PCR was loaded with roughly 0.2 ug genomic DNA, equivalent to 25,000 to 35,000 T cell genomes. Purified libraries were measured with a Qubit 3.0 fluorometer, size-checked on a Bioanalyzer 2100, and measured again with the KAPA Library Quantification kit. Each immunoSEQ 96-well plate was sequenced on its own single-read 150-cycle Illumina NextSeq 550 flow cell. On the study's bioinformatics: Because the immunoSEQ output held only junctional sequences and lacked quality scores, the filtering could not match the filtering applied to full-length reads. To assign V/J genes and CDR3, sequences were annotated using PyIR, a Python wrapper for IgBLAST v1.9, with IMGT germline references. Reads with weak V/J assignments (E-value above 1e-6), missing CDR3, stop codons, out-of-frame junctions, or ambiguous translated residues were removed. A V3J clonotype was defined by an identical inferred V gene, J gene, and CDR3 amino acid sequence. The percentage overlap between two repertoires was calculated by dividing the number of shared unique clonotypes by the size of the smaller repertoire. Repertoire richness was assessed with RTK rarefaction, the Chao1 estimator, and Recon v2.1 estimates of unobserved clonotypes. For all TCRbeta clonotypes obtained by the gDNA method from a few donors, generation probabilities were computed with OLGA. The clones in this table, taken by TCRdb from immuneACCESS, are in-frame only. Not every clone is retained; where verified, under half of the shortfall comes from an unresolved V gene, and the cause of the rest is unknown. The D gene and trimming were derived from the DNA, and the V and J assignments and clone size from that table. The sample table contains some 1,100,000 clones; only one count was recorded for more than 75% of them. The top ten clonotypes cover 0.5% to 0.6% of the sample.

Reading from cysteine to phenylalanine, the CDR3 counts 15 amino acids. Of the read, only the CDR3 DNA is kept; its 45 bases are in frame from base 1. Ends trimmed: V by 6 bases, J by 8 bases; bases unmatched to a gene: 10. CDR1 and CDR2, per the germline V gene, are MNHNS and SASEGT. The donors were healthy, HIV-negative adults who had no recently reported acute infections or vaccinations. Every donor was a Caucasian adult residing in Nashville, Tennessee, USA. CD4+ T cells were enriched by magnetic negative selection; naive cells were then positively selected on CD45RA, and the negative fraction formed the memory subset. Blood was collected by leukapheresis, and PBMCs were isolated by Ficoll-Histopaque density gradient centrifugation and then cryopreserved in liquid nitrogen vapor phase. Purity and quantity of every magnetically sorted T cell population were checked by analytical flow cytometry. Genomic DNA was isolated from each sorted fraction and quantified by UV absorbance on a Nanodrop 2000c.

Of note for this clone: The antigen this receptor binds is unknown. No per-base quality is available; no much larger clone lies one base away.

The sequenced sample consisted of memory CD4+ T cells from PBMCs. The cell subset or site label on this specimen signifies: CD45RA-negative fraction. The receptor was derived from a man aged 18-30 years in good health. Some clones in this sample may be carry-over from other donors' samples. The sequence is built from TRBV6-1 and TRBJ1-4, with TRBD1 matching 9 junction bases. The sequence in DNA is TGTGCCAGCAGGATATTGGGACAGGGTGGGGAAAAACTGTTTTTT. The resulting protein is CASRILGQGGEKLFF.